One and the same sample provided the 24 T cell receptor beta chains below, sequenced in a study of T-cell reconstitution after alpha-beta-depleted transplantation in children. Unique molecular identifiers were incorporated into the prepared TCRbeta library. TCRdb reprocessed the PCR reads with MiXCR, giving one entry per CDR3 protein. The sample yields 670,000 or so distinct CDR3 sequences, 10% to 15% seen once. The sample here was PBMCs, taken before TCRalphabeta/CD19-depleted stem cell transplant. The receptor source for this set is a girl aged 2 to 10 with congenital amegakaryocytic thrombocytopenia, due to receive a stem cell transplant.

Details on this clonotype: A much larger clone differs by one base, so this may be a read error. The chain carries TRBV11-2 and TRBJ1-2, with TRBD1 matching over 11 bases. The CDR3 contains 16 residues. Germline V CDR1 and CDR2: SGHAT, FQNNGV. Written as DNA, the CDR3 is TGTGCCAGCAGCCGGGACAGGGGGTTTACTAACTTTGGCTACACCTTC. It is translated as CASSRDRGFTNFGYTF.

In nucleotides, the CDR3 is TGCGCCAGCAGCTTGGGCAGGGATGGGGCCAACGTCCTGACTTTC. It encodes CASSLGRDGANVLTF. The chain links TRBV5-1 to TRBJ2-6, with D perhaps TRBD1 (5 bases). Germline values: CDR1 SGHRS, CDR2 YFSETQ. The CDR3 is 15 amino acids. The V gene lost 0 bases and the J gene lost 3 bases, with 7 bases spanning the gap.

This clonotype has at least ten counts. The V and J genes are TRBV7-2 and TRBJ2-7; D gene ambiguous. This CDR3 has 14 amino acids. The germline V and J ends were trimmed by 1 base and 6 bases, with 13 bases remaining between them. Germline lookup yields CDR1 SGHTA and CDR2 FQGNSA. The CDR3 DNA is TGTGCCAGCAGCTTAGAGGGCCGTGCTGGCGAGCAGTACTTC. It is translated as CASSLEGRAGEQYF.

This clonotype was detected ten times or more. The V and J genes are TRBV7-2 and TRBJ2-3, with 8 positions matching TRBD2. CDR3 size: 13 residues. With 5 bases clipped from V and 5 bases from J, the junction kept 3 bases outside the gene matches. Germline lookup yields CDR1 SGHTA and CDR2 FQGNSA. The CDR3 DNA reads TGTGCCAGCAGCCAGACTAGCGAAGATACGCAGTATTTT. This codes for CASSQTSEDTQYF.

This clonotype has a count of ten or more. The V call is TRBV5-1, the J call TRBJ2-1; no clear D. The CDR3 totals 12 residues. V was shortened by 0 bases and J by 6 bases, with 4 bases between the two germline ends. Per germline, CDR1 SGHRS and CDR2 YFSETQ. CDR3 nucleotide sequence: TGCGCCAGCAGCTTGGTAGCCAATGAGCAGTTCTTC. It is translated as CASSLVANEQFF.

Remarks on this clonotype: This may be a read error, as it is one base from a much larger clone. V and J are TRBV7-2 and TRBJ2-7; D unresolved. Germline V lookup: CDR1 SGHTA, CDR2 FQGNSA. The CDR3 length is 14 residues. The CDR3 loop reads CANSLEGPRSEQYF. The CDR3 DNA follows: TGTGCCAACAGCTTAGAAGGCCCACGATCCGAGCAGTACTTC.

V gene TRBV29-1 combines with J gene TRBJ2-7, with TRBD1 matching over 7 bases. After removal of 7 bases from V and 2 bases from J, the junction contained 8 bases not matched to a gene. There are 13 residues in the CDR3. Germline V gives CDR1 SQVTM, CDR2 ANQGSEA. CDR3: CSACEGTAYEQYF. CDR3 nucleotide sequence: TGCAGCGCCTGTGAGGGGACAGCCTACGAGCAGTACTTC.

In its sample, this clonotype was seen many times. The CDR3 is CASSLIPSKETQYF. DNA for the CDR3: TGTGCCAGCAGCTTAATCCCGAGTAAAGAGACCCAGTACTTC. This sequence joins TRBV7-9 and TRBJ2-5; D is uncertain. Trimming removed 2 bases from V and 3 bases from J, with 10 bases in between. The CDR3 runs 14 residues. Germline CDR1 is SEHNR and CDR2 is FQNEAQ (reference sequence).

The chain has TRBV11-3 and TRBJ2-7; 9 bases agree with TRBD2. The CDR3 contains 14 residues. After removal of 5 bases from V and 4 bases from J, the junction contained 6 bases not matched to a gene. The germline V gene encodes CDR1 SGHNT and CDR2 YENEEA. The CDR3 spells CASSPSGRIYEQYF. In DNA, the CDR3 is TGTGCCAGCAGCCCGAGCGGGAGGATATACGAGCAGTACTTC.

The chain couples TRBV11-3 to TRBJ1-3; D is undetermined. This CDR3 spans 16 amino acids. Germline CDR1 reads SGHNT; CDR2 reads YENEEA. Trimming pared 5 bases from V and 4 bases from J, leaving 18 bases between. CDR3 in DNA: TGTGCCAGCAGCCCCAATGGAGGCCTCCTCGGAAACACCATATATTTT. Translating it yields CASSPNGGLLGNTIYF.

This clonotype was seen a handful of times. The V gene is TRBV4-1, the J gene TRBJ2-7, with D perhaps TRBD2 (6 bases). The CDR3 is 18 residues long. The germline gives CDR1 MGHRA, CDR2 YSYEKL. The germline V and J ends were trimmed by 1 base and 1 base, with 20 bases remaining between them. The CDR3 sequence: CASSQGPRSGEVSYEQYF. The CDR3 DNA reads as TGCGCCAGCAGCCAAGGCCCCCGTTCGGGGGAAGTATCCTACGAGCAGTACTTC.

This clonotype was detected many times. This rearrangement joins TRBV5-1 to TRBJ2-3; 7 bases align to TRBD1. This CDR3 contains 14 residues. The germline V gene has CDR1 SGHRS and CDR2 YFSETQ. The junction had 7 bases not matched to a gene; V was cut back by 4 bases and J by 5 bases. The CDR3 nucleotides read TGCGCCAGCAGCATCGGGACAGCCAGAGATACGCAGTATTTT. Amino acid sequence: CASSIGTARDTQYF.

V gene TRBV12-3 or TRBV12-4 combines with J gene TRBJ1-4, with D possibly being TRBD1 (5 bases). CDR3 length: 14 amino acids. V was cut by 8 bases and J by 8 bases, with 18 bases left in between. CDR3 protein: CASRHGGEEEKLFF. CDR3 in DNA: TGTGCCAGCCGCCACGGGGGAGAAGAAGAAAAACTGTTTTTT.

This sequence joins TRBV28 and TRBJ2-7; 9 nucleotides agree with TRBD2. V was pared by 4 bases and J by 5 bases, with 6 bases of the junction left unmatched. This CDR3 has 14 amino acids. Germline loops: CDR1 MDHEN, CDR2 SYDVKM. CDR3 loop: CASSYSGRSNEQYF. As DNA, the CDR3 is TGTGCCAGCAGTTACAGCGGGAGGAGCAACGAGCAGTACTTC.

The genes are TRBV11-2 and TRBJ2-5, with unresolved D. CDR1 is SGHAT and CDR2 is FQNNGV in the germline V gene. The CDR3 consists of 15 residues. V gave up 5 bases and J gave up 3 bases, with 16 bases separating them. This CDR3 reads CASSLSWAREETQYF. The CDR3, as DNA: TGTGCCAGCAGCCTCAGTTGGGCGCGTGAAGAGACCCAGTACTTC.

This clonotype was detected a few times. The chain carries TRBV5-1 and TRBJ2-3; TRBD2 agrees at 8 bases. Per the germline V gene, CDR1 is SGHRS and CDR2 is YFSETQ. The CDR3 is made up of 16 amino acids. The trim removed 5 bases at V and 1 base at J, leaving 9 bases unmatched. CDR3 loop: CASSSYSGIRTDTQYF. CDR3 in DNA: TGCGCCAGCAGTTCCTATAGCGGGATTCGCACAGATACGCAGTATTTT.

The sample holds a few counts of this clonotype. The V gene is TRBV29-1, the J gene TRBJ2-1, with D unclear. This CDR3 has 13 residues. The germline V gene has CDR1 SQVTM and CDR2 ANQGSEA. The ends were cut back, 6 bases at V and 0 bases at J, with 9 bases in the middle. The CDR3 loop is CSVDGNSYNEQFF. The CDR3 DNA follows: TGCAGCGTCGACGGTAACTCCTACAATGAGCAGTTCTTC.

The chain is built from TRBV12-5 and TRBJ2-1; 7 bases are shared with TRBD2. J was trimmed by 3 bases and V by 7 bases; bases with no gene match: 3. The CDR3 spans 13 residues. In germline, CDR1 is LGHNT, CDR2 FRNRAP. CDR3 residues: CASDGDYYNEQFF. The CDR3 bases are TGTGCTAGTGATGGGGACTACTACAATGAGCAGTTCTTC.

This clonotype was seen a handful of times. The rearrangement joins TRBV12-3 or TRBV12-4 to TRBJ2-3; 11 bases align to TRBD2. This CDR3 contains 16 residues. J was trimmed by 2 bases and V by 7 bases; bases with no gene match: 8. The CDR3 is CASIHSGRALTDTQYF. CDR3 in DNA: TGTGCCAGCATTCATAGCGGGAGGGCCCTCACAGATACGCAGTATTTT.

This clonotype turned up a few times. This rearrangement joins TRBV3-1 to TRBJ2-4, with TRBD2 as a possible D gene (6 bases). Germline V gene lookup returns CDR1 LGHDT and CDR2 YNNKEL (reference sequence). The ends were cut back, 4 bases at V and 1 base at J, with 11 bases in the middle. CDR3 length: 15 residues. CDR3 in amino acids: CASSPRRVAKNIQYF. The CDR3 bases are TGTGCCAGCAGCCCAAGGAGGGTGGCCAAAAACATTCAGTACTTC.

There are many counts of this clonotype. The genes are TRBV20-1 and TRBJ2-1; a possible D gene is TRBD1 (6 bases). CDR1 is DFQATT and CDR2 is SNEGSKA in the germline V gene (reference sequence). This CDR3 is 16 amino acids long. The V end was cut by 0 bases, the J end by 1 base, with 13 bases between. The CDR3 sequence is CSARDLGADSYNEQFF. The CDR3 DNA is TGCAGTGCTAGAGATCTGGGGGCGGATTCCTACAATGAGCAGTTCTTC.

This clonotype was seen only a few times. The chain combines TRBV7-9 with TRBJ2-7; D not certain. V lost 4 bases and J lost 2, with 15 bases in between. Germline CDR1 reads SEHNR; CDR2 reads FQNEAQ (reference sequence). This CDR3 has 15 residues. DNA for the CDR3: TGTGCCAGCAGCTCCCGAGAGGCAAAACCCTACGAGCAGTACTTC. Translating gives CASSSREAKPYEQYF.

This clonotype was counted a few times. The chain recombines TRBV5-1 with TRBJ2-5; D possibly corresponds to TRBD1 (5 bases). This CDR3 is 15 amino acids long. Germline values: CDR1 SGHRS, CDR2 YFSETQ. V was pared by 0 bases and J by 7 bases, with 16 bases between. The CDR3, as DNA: TGCGCCAGCAGCTTGGGTGGACAATCCCCGGGGACCCAGTACTTC. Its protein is CASSLGGQSPGTQYF.

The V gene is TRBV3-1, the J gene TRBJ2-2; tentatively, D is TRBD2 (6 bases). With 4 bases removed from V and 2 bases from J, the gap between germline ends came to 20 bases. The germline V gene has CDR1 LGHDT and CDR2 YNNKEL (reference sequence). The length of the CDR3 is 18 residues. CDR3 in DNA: TGTGCCAGCAGCCCCTACCTTAAGGCGGGAAGAAACACCGGGGAGCTGTTTTTT. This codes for CASSPYLKAGRNTGELFF.